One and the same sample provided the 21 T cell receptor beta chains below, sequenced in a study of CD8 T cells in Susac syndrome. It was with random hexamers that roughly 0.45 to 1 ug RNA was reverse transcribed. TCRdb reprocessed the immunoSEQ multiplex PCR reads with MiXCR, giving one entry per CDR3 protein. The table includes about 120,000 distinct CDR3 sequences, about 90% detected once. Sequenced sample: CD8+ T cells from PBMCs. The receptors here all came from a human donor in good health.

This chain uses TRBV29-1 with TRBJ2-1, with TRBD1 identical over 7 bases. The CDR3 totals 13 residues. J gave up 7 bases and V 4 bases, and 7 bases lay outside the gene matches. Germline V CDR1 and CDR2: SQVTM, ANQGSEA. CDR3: CSVGMTGTNEQFF. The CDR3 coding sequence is TGCAGCGTTGGTATGACAGGGACGAATGAGCAGTTCTTC.

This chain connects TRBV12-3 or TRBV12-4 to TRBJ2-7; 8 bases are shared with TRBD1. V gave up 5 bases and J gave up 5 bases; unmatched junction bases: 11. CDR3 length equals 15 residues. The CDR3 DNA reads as TGTGCCAGCAGTAAAAAAGGACAGGGCCCCAACGAGCAGTACTTC. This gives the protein CASSKKGQGPNEQYF.

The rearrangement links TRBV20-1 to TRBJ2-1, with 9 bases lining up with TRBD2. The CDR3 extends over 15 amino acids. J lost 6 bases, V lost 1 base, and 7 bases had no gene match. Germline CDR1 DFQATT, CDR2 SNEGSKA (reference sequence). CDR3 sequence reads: CSARVRGGAPNEQFF. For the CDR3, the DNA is TGCAGTGCTAGAGTACGCGGGGGGGCCCCCAATGAGCAGTTCTTC.

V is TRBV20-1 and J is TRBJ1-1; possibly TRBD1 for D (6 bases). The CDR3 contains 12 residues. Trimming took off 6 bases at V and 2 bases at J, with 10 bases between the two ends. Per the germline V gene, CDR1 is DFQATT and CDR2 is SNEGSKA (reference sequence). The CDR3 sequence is CSATRGNTEAFF. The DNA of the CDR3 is TGCAGTGCCACCAGGGGTAACACTGAAGCTTTCTTT.

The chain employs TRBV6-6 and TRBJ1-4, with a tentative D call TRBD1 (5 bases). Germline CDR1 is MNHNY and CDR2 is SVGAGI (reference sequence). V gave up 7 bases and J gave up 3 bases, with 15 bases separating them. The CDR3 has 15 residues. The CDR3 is CASNIRGSANEKLFF. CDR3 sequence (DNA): TGTGCCAGCAACATTCGGGGGTCTGCTAATGAAAAACTGTTTTTT.

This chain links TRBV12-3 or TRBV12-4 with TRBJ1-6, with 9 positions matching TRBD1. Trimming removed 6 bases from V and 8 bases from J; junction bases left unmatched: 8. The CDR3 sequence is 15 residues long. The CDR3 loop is CASRPQGANDSPLHF. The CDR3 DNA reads TGTGCCAGCAGACCACAGGGGGCGAATGATTCACCCCTCCACTTT.

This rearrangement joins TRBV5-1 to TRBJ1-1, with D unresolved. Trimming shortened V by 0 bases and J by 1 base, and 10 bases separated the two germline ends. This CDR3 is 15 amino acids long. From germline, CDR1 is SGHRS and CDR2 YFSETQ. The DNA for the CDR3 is TGCGCCAGCAGCTTGGCGCTGGGCAGGAACACTGAAGCTTTCTTT. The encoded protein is CASSLALGRNTEAFF. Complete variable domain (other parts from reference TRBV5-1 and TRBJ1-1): KAGVTQTPRYLIKTRGQQVTLSCSPISGHRSVSWYQQTPGQGLQFLFEYFSETQRNKGNFPGRFSGRQFSNSRSEMNVSTLELGDSALYLCASSLALGRNTEAFFGQGTRLTVV.

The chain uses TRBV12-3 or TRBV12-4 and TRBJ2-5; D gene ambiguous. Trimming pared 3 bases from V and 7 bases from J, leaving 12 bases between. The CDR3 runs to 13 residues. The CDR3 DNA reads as TGTGCCAGCAGTTTGGCTCCCGGTTGGACCCAGTACTTC. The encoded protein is CASSLAPGWTQYF.

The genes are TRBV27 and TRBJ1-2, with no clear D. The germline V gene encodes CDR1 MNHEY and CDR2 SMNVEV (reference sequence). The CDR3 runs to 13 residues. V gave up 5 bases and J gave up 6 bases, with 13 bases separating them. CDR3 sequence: CASSDPGFNGYTF. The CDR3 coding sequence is TGTGCCAGCAGTGACCCCGGATTTAATGGCTACACCTTC.

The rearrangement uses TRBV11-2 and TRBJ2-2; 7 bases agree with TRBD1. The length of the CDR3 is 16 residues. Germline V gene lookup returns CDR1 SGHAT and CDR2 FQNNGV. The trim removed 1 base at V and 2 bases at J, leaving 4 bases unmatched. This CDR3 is CASSLAAGGNTGELFF. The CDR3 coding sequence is TGTGCCAGCAGCTTAGCGGCAGGGGGAAACACCGGGGAGCTGTTTTTT. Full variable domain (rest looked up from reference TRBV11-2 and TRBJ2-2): EAGVAQSPRYKIIEKRQSVAFWCNPISGHATLYWYQQILGQGPKLLIQFQNNGVVDDSQLPKDRFSAERLKGVDSTLKIQPAKLEDSAVYLCASSLAAGGNTGELFFGEGSRLTVL.

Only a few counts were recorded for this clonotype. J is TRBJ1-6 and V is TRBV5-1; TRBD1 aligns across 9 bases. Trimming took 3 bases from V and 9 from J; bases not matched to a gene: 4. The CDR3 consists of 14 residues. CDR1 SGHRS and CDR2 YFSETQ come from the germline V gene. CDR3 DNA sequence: TGCGCCAGCAGCTCGGGACAGGGAGGTTCACCCCTCCACTTT. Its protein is CASSSGQGGSPLHF.

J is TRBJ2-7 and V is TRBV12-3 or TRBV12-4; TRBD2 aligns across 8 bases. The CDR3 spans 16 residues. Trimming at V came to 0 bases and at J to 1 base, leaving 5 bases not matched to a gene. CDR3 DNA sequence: TGTGCCAGCAGTTTAGCGAGCGGGAGCCTTTCCTACGAGCAGTACTTC. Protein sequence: CASSLASGSLSYEQYF.

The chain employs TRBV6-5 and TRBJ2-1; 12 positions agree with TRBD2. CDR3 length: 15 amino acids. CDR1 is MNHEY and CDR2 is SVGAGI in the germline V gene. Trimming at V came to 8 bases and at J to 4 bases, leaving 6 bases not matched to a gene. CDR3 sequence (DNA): TGTGCCAGCTACCTGACTAGCGGGAGTTACAATGAGCAGTTCTTC. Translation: CASYLTSGSYNEQFF.

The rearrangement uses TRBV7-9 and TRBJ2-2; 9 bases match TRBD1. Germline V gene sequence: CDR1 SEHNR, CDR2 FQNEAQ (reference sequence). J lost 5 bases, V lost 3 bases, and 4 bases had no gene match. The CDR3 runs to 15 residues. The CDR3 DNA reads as TGTGCCAGCAGCTTCGGACAGGGGCGGACCGGGGAGCTGTTTTTT. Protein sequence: CASSFGQGRTGELFF.

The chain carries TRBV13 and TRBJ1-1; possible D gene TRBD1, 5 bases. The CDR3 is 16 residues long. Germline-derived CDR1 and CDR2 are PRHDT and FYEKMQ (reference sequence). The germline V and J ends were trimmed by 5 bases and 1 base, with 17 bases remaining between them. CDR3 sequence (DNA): TGTGCCAGCAGCACCCACAACTCGGGGCGGAACACTGAAGCTTTCTTT. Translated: CASSTHNSGRNTEAFF.

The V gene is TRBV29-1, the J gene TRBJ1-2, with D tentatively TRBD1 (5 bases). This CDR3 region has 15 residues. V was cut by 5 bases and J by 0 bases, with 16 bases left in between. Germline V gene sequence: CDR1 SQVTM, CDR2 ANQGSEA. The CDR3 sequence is CSVRRGPTANYGYTF. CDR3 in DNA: TGCAGCGTTCGGCGCGGGCCGACAGCTAACTATGGCTACACCTTC. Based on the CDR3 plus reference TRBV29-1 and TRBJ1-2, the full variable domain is SAVISQKPSRDICQRGTSLTIQCQVDSQVTMMFWYRQQPGQSLTLIATANQGSEATYESGFVIDKFPISRPNLTFSTLTVSNMSPEDSSIYLCSVRRGPTANYGYTFGSGTRLTVV.

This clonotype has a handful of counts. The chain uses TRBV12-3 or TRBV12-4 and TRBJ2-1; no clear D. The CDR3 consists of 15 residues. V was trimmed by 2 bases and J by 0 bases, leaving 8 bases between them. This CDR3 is CASSLSPSSYNEQFF. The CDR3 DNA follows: TGTGCCAGCAGTTTATCTCCGAGCTCCTACAATGAGCAGTTCTTC.

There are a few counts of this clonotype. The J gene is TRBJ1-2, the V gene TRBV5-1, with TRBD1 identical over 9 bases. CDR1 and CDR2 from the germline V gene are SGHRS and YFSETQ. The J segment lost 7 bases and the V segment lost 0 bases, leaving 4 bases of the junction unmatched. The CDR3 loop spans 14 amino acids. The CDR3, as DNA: TGCGCCAGCAGCTTGGCCGCGACAGGGGGTGGCTACACCTTC. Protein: CASSLAATGGGYTF.

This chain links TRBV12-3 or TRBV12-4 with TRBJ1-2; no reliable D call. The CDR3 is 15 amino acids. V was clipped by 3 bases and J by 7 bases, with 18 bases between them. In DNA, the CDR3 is TGTGCCAGCAGTTTCACCACCCTAAACGATGGTGGCTACACCTTC. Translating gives CASSFTTLNDGGYTF.

CDR3 DNA: TGTGCCAGCAGCGCACTGCAGGGGCCAGATGAAAAACTGTTTTTT. It yields the protein CASSALQGPDEKLFF. V usage is TRBV7-6 and J usage is TRBJ1-4; D might be TRBD1 (6 bases). V was clipped by 5 bases and J by 6 bases, with 16 bases between them. Germline CDR1 and CDR2: SGHVS and FNYEAQ. The CDR3 has 15 residues.

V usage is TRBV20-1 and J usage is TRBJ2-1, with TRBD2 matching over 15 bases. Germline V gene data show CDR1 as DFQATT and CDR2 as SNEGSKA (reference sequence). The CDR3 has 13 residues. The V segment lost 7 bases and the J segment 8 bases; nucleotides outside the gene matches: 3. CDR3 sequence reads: CSGTSGGAHEQFF. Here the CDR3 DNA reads TGCAGTGGGACTAGCGGGGGGGCACATGAGCAGTTCTTC.